This is a list of T cell receptor beta chains from one sample in a study of shared clonotypes between healthy human individuals. The repertoire was sequenced with immunoSEQ multiplex PCR; TCRdb's copy has only in-frame clones and lacks some. Altogether 2 million to 2.5 million clones are present, 85% to 95% being singletons, with the ten largest covering approximately 1.2%. The source material was naive CD8+ T cells sorted from blood. Receptor source: a man aged 18 to 30 in good health. The CDR3 runs from the conserved cysteine through the conserved F or W.

TRBJ1-6 | TRBV4-1 | CASSYTGGYNSPLHF
TRBJ2-7 | TRBV9 | CASSISGESSYEQYF
TRBJ1-1 | TRBV2 | CASSATGDRGARNTEAFF
TRBJ1-1 | TRBV2 | CASNLRQGALNTEAFF
TRBJ2-2 | TRBV4-1 | CASSQDERTGLVSGELFF
TRBJ2-7 | TRBV4-1 | CASSQAVFYEQYF
TRBJ2-1 | TRBV27 | CASTGDRDNEQFF
TRBJ1-2 | TRBV27 | CASSPSEGQINYGYTF
TRBJ2-1 | TRBV5-8 | CASSWEDYNEQFF
TRBJ1-5 | TRBV2 | CASSGYQSGNQPQHF
TRBJ2-5 | TRBV5-8 | CASSPEGRETQYF
TRBJ2-7 | TRBV4-3 | CASSQFGTGPYEQYF
TRBJ2-7 | TRBV11-2 | CASSLEGGNYEQYF
TRBJ2-7 | TRBV30 | CAYDYHYEQYF
TRBJ1-3 | TRBV2 | CASSETEYSGNTIYF
TRBJ2-5 | TRBV5-1 | CASSYLEAGGVKTQYF